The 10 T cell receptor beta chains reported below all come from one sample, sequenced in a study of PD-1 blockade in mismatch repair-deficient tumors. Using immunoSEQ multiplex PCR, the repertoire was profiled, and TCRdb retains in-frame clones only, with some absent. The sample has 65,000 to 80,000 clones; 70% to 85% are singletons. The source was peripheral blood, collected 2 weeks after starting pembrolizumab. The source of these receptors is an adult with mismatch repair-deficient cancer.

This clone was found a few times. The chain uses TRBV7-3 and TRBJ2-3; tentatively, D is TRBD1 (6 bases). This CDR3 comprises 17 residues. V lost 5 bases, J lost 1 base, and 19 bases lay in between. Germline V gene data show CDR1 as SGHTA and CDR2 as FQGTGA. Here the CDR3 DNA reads TGTGCCAGCAGCGTCGGGACAAGGGTTTCCCGCACAGATACGCAGTATTTT. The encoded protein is CASSVGTRVSRTDTQYF.

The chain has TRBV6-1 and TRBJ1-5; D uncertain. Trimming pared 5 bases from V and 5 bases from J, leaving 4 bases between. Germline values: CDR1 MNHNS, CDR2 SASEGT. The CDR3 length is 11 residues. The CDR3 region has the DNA TGTGCCAGCAGTAAAGATCAGCCCCAGCATTTT. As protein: CASSKDQPQHF.

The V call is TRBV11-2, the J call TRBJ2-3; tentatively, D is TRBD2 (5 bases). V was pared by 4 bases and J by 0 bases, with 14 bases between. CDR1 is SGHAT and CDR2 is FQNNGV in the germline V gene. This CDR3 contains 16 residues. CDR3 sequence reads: CASSWELAYSTDTQYF. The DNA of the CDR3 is TGTGCCAGCAGCTGGGAGTTAGCGTACAGCACAGATACGCAGTATTTT. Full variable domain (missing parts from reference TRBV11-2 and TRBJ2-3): EAGVAQSPRYKIIEKRQSVAFWCNPISGHATLYWYQQILGQGPKLLIQFQNNGVVDDSQLPKDRFSAERLKGVDSTLKIQPAKLEDSAVYLCASSWELAYSTDTQYFGPGTRLTVL.

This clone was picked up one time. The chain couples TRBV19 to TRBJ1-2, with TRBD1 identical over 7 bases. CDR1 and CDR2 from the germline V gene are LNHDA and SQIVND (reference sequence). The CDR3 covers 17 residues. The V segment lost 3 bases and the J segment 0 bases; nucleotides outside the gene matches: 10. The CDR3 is CASSITTGASANYGYTF. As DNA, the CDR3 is TGTGCCAGTAGTATTACTACAGGGGCTTCGGCTAACTATGGCTACACCTTC.

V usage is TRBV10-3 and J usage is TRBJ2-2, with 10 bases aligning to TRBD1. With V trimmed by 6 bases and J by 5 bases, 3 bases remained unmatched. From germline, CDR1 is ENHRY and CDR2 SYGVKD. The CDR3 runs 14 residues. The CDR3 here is CAIRGTGETGELFF. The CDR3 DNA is TGTGCCATCAGGGGGACAGGGGAGACCGGGGAGCTGTTTTTT.

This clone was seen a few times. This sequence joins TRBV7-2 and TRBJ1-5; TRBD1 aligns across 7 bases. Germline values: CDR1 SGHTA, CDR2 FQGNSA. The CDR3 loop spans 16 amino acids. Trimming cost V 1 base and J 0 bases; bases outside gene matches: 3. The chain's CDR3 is CASSLVTGASNQPQHF. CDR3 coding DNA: TGTGCCAGCAGCTTAGTAACAGGGGCTAGCAATCAGCCCCAGCATTTT. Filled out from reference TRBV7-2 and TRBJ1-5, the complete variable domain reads GAGVSQSPSNKVTEKGKDVELRCDPISGHTALYWYRQSLGQGLEFLIYFQGNSAPDKSGLPSDRFSAERTGGSVSTLTIQRTQQEDSAVYLCASSLVTGASNQPQHFGDGTRLSIL.

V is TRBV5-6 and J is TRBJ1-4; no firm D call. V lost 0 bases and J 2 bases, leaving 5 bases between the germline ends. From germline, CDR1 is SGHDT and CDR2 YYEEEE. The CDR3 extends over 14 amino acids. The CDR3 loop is CASSLGRTNEKLFF. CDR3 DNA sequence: TGTGCCAGCAGCTTGGGGAGGACTAATGAAAAACTGTTTTTT.

In DNA form, the CDR3 reads TGTGCCAGTAGTCCTTCCCGGACTAGCGGAGCCTACGAGCAGTACTTC. Residues: CASSPSRTSGAYEQYF. The chain couples TRBV19 to TRBJ2-7, with TRBD2 identical over 10 bases. CDR3 length: 16 amino acids. J was trimmed by 2 bases and V by 5 bases; bases with no gene match: 9. Germline V gene sequence: CDR1 LNHDA, CDR2 SQIVND (reference sequence).

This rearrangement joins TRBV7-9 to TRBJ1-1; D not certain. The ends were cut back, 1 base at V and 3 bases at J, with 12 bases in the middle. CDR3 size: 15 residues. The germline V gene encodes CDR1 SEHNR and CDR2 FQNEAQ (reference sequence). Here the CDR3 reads CASSLGTAWYTEAFF. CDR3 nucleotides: TGTGCCAGCAGCTTAGGAACAGCCTGGTACACTGAAGCTTTCTTT.

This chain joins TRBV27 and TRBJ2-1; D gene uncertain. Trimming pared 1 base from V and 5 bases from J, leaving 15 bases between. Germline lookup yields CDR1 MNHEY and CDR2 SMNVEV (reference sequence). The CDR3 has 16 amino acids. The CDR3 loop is CASSLWAARQNNEQFF. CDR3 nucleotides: TGTGCCAGCAGTTTATGGGCCGCCCGGCAGAACAATGAGCAGTTCTTC.